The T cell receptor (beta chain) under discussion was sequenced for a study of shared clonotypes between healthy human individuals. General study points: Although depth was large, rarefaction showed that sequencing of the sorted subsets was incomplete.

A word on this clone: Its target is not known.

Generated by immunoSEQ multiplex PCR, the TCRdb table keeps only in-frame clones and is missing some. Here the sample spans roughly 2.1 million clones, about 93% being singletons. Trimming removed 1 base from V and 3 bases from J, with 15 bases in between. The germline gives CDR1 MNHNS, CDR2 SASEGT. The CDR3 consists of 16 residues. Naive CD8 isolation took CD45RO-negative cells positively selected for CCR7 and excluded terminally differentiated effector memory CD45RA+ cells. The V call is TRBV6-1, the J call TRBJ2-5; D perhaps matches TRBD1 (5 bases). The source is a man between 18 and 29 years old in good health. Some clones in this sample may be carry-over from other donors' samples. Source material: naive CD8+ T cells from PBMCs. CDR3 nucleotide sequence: TGTGCCAGCAGTGAAGGAGGTCAGGGTTACAAAGAGACCCAGTACTTC. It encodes CASSEGGQGYKETQYF.